What follows is one T cell receptor (beta chain) and its context. These data come from a study of T cells in Graves' hyperthyroidism and ophthalmopathy. Germline loops: CDR1 WNHNN, CDR2 SYGVQD (reference sequence). V lost 4 bases and J lost 6, with 16 bases in between. The CDR3 runs 15 residues. TCR beta CDR3 sequences were amplified from RNA transcripts. HTBI primers drove first-round RT-PCR of the TCR CDR3. TCRdb fed the multiplex PCR reads into MiXCR, producing one record per CDR3 protein. There are about 570,000 distinct CDR3 sequences in the sample; just over 45% occur only once, and around 19% lies in the top ten.

Sequenced material: peripheral blood or thyroid tissue (not recorded which). The receptor was isolated from an adult woman with Graves' disease, either hyperthyroidism or ophthalmopathy (not recorded which). V and J are TRBV10-1 and TRBJ1-5, with D possibly being TRBD1 (6 bases). CDR3 DNA: TGCGCCAGCAGTGGAACAGGGAGGCCCAGTCAGCCCCAGCATTTT. It yields the protein CASSGTGRPSQPQHF.